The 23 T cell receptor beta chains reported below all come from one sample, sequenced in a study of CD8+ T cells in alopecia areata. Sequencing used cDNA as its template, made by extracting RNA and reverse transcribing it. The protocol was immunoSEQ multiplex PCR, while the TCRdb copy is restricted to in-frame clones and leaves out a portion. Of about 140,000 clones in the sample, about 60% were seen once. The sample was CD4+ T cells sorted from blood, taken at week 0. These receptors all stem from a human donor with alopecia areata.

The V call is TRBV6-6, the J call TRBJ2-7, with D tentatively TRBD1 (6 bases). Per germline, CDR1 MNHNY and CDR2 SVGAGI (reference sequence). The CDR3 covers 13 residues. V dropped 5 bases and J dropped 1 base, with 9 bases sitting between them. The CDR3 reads CASSPGQSYEQYF. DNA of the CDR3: TGTGCCAGCAGTCCCGGACAGTCCTACGAGCAGTACTTC.

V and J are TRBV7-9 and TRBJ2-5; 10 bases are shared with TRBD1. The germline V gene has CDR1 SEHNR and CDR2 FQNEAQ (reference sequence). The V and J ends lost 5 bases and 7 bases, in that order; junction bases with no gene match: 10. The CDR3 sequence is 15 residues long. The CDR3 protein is CASSPGGTGAGTQYF. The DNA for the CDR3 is TGTGCCAGCAGCCCCGGTGGGACAGGGGCCGGGACCCAGTACTTC.

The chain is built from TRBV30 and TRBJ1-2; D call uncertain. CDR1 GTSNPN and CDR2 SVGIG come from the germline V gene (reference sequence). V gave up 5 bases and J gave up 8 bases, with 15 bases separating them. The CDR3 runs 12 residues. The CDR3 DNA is TGTGCCTGGGCGGTGGGTCTTCGAGGCTACACCTTC. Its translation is CAWAVGLRGYTF.

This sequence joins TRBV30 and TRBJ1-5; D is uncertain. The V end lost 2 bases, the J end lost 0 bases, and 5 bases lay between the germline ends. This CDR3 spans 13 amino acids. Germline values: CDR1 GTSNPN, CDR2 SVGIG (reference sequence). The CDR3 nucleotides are TGTGCCTGGAGTTTTAGTAGCAATCAGCCCCAGCATTTT. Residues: CAWSFSSNQPQHF.

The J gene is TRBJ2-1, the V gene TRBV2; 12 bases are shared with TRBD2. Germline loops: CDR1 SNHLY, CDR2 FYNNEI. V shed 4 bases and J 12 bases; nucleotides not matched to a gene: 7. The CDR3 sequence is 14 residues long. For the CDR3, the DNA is TGTGCCAGCAGTGGACTAGCGGGGGCTCAGGGGCAGTTCTTC. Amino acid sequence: CASSGLAGAQGQFF.

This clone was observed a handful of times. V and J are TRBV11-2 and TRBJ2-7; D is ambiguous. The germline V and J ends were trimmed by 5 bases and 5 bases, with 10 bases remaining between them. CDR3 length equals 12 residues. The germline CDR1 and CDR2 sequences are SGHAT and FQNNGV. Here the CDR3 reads CASSPISNEQYF. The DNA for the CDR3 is TGTGCCAGCAGCCCGATATCCAACGAGCAGTACTTC.

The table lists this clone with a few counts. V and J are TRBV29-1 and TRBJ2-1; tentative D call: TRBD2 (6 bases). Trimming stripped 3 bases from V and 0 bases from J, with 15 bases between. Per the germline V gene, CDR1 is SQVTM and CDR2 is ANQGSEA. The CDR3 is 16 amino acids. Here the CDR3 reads CSVDRGGYSSYNEQFF. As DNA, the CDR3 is TGCAGCGTTGATAGAGGAGGGTACAGCTCCTACAATGAGCAGTTCTTC.

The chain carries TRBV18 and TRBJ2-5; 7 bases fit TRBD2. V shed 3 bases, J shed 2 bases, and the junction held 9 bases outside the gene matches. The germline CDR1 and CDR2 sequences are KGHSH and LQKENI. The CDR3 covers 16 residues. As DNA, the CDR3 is TGTGCCAGCTCACCGGTCCAACTAGCGCTTCAAGAGACCCAGTACTTC. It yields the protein CASSPVQLALQETQYF. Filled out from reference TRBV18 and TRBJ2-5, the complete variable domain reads NAGVMQNPRHLVRRRGQEARLRCSPMKGHSHVYWYRQLPEEGLKFMVYLQKENIIDESGMPKERFSAEFPKEGPSILRIQQVVRGDSAAYFCASSPVQLALQETQYFGPGTRLLVL.

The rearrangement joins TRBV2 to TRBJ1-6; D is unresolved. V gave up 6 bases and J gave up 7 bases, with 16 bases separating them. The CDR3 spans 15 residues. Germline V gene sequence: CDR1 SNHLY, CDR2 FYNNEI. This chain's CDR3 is CASRDSQFQNSPLHF. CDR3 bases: TGTGCCAGCAGAGACTCTCAATTCCAGAATTCACCCCTCCACTTT.

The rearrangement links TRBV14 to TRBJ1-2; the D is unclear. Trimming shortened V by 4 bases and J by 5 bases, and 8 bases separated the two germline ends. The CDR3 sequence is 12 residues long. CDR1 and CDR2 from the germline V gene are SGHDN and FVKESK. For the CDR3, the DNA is TGTGCCAGCAGCCGGACCCCTTATGGCTACACCTTC. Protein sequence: CASSRTPYGYTF.

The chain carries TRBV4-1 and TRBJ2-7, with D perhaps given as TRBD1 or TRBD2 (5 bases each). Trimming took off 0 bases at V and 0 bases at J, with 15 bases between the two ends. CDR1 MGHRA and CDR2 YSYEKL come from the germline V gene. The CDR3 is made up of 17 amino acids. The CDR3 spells CASSQEGYGASSYEQYF. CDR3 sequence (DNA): TGCGCCAGCAGCCAAGAGGGGTACGGGGCAAGCTCCTACGAGCAGTACTTC.

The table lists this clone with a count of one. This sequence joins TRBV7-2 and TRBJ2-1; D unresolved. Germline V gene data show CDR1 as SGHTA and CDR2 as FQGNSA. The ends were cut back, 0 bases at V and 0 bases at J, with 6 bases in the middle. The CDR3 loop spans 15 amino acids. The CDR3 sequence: CASSLAPGSYNEQFF. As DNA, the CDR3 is TGTGCCAGCAGCTTAGCCCCAGGCTCCTACAATGAGCAGTTCTTC.

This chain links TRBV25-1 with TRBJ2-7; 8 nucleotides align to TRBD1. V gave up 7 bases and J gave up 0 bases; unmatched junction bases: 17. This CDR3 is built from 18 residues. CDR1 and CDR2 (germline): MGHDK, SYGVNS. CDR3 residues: CASTKVPGQVLSSYEQYF. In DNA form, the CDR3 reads TGTGCCAGCACCAAAGTCCCGGGACAGGTCCTAAGCTCCTACGAGCAGTACTTC.

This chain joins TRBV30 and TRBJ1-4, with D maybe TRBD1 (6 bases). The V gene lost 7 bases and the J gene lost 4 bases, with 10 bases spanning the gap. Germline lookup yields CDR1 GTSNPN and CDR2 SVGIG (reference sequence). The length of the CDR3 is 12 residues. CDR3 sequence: CALGQFNEKLFF. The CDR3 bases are TGTGCCTTGGGACAATTTAATGAAAAACTGTTTTTT.

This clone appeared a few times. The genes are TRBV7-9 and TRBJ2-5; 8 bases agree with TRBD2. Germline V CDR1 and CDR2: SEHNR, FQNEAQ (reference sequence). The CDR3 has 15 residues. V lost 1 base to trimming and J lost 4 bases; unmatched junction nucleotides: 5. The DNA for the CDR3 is TGTGCCAGCAGCTTAGTTACGGGACTAGTAGAGACCCAGTACTTC. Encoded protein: CASSLVTGLVETQYF.

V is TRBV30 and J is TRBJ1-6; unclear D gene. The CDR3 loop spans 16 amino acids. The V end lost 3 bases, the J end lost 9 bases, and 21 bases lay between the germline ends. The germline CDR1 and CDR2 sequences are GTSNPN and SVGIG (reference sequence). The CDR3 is CAWSETGLLGGSPLHF. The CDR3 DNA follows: TGTGCCTGGAGCGAGACCGGGCTCCTAGGCGGTTCACCCCTCCACTTT. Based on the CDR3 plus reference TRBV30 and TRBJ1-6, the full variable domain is SQTIHQWPATLVQPVGSPLSLECTVEGTSNPNLYWYRQAAGRGLQLLFYSVGIGQISSEVPQNLSASRPQDRQFILSSKKLLLSDSGFYLCAWSETGLLGGSPLHFGNGTRLTVT.

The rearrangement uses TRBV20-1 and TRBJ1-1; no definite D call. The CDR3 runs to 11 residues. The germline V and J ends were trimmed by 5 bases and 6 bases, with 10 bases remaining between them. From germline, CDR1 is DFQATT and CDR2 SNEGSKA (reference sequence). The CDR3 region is CSAPKHSEAFF. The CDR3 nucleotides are TGCAGTGCTCCAAAGCATTCTGAAGCTTTCTTT.

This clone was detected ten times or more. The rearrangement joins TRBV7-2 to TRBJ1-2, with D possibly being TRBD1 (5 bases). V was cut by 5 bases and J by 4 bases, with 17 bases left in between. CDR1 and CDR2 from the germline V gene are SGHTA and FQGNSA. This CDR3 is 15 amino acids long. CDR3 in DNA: TGTGCCAGCAGCGAATGGGCAGGGAACACCTATGGCTACACCTTC. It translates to CASSEWAGNTYGYTF.

CDR3 bases: TGTGCCAGCAGCTTAGACAGCTACACCGGGGAGCTGTTTTTT. This encodes CASSLDSYTGELFF. The chain uses TRBV11-2 and TRBJ2-2; D is uncertain. V dropped 0 bases and J dropped 3 bases, with 5 bases sitting between them. Germline CDR1 SGHAT, CDR2 FQNNGV. The CDR3 covers 14 residues.

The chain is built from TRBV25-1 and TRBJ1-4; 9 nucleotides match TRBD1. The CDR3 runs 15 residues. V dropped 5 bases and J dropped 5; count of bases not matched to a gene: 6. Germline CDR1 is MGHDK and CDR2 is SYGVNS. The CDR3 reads CASSPHRGLNEKLFF. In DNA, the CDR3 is TGTGCCAGCAGTCCTCACAGGGGGCTCAATGAAAAACTGTTTTTT.

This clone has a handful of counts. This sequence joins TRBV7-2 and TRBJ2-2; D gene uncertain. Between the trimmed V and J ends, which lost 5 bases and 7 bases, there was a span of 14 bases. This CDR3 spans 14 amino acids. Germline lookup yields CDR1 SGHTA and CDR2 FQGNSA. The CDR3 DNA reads TGTGCCAGCAGCCGACAAGTTTTGGGCGGGGAGCTGTTTTTT. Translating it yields CASSRQVLGGELFF.

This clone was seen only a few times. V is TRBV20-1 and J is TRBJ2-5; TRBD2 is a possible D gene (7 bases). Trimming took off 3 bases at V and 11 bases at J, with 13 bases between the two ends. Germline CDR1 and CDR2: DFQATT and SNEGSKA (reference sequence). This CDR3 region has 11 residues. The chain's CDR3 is CSASGGPAQYF. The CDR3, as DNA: TGCAGTGCTAGCGGGGGGCCGGCACAGTACTTC.

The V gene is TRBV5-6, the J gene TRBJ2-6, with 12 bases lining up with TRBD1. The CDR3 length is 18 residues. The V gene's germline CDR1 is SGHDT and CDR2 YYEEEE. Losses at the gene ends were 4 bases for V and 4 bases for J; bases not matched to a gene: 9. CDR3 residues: CASSAPGQGARGANVLTF. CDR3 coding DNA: TGTGCCAGCAGCGCTCCGGGACAGGGGGCGAGAGGGGCCAACGTCCTGACTTTC.